These 21 T cell receptor beta chains share one sample of origin, sequenced in a study of control samples from healthy donors and cancer patients. Produced via immunoSEQ multiplex PCR; TCRdb's table is partial and in-frame only. The sample holds more than 110,000 clones, roughly nine tenths seen once. Specimen: blood. These receptor sequences come from a woman under 40 in good health.

The rearrangement uses TRBV27 and TRBJ1-3, with 7 nucleotides matching TRBD1. The CDR3 has 16 amino acids. Trimming cost V 6 bases and J 1 base; bases outside gene matches: 9. In germline, CDR1 is MNHEY, CDR2 SMNVEV (reference sequence). DNA for the CDR3: TGTGCCAGCAGACAACAGGGGTCCTTTTCTGGAAACACCATATATTTT. This codes for CASRQQGSFSGNTIYF.

The CDR3 DNA sequence: TGTGCCAGCAGGATGCGGGAGTTCACAGATACGCAGTATTTT. Protein sequence: CASRMREFTDTQYF. The chain has TRBV6-5 and TRBJ2-3; 7 bases are a match to TRBD2. V dropped 6 bases and J dropped 2; count of bases not matched to a gene: 5. Germline assignment: CDR1 MNHEY and CDR2 SVGAGI. CDR3 length equals 14 residues.

The gene calls are TRBV7-2 and TRBJ2-1; 8 bases line up with TRBD1. After removal of 7 bases from V and 0 bases from J, the junction contained 11 bases not matched to a gene. The CDR3 extends over 17 amino acids. Per germline, CDR1 SGHTA and CDR2 FQGNSA. This CDR3 reads CASTGTGTYSSYNEQFF. In nucleotides, the CDR3 is TGTGCCAGCACCGGGACAGGAACCTATAGCTCCTACAATGAGCAGTTCTTC.

The rearrangement uses TRBV28 and TRBJ1-1; D possibly corresponds to TRBD1 (5 bases). Deletions cut 3 bases from V and 0 bases from J, with 11 bases between. The CDR3 totals 15 residues. Per the germline V gene, CDR1 is MDHEN and CDR2 is SYDVKM. The CDR3 is CASSLGVAVNTEAFF. The CDR3 DNA sequence: TGTGCCAGCAGTTTGGGGGTCGCCGTGAACACTGAAGCTTTCTTT.

The CDR3 sequence: CASSEWVAGANTGELFF. The CDR3 region has the DNA TGTGCCAGCAGTGAGTGGGTAGCGGGAGCCAACACCGGGGAGCTGTTTTTT. This rearrangement joins TRBV2 to TRBJ2-2, with TRBD2 matching 9 bases. The V and J ends lost 3 bases and 2 bases, in that order; junction bases with no gene match: 7. The V gene's germline CDR1 is SNHLY and CDR2 FYNNEI. This CDR3 has 17 residues.

The V and J genes are TRBV7-9 and TRBJ1-2; 9 bases are a match to TRBD1. The germline gives CDR1 SEHNR, CDR2 FQNEAQ (reference sequence). V shed 5 bases, J shed 0 bases, and the junction held 10 bases outside the gene matches. The CDR3 has 17 amino acids. The DNA of the CDR3 is TGTGCCAGCAGCCCACCGATAGGACAGGGGACTAACTATGGCTACACCTTC. Translating it yields CASSPPIGQGTNYGYTF. The whole variable domain, remainder taken from reference TRBV7-9 and TRBJ1-2, is DTGVSQNPRHKITKRGQNVTFRCDPISEHNRLYWYRQTLGQGPEFLTYFQNEAQLEKSRLLSDRFSAERPKGSFSTLEIQRTEQGDSAMYLCASSPPIGQGTNYGYTFGSGTRLTVV.

The genes are TRBV2 and TRBJ1-1; TRBD1 might be the D (5 bases). The CDR3 loop spans 15 amino acids. V lost 2 bases and J lost 1, with 11 bases in between. Germline CDR1 SNHLY, CDR2 FYNNEI. CDR3 loop: CASSEIRGSNTEAFF. The CDR3 region has the DNA TGTGCCAGCAGTGAAATCCGGGGGTCGAACACTGAAGCTTTCTTT.

For the CDR3, the DNA is TGTGCCAGCAGTTACCTTGGACTAGCGGTCCAAGAGACCCAGTACTTC. Protein: CASSYLGLAVQETQYF. The rearrangement joins TRBV6-2 or TRBV6-3 to TRBJ2-5, with TRBD2 matching over 10 bases. V shed 2 bases and J 1 base; nucleotides not matched to a gene: 4. Per the germline V gene, CDR1 is MNHEY and CDR2 is SVGEGT. This CDR3 is 16 amino acids long.

This chain links TRBV7-2 with TRBJ2-1; 7 bases align to TRBD2. Trimming cost V 3 bases and J 5 bases; bases outside gene matches: 7. Germline V gene sequence: CDR1 SGHTA, CDR2 FQGNSA. This CDR3 spans 15 amino acids. CDR3 residues: CASSLGGRADNEQFF. The CDR3 DNA reads as TGTGCCAGCAGCTTGGGAGGGAGGGCCGACAATGAGCAGTTCTTC.

In its sample, this clone was seen a few times. The V call is TRBV6-5, the J call TRBJ2-5; 9 bases map to TRBD2. Germline CDR1 MNHEY, CDR2 SVGAGI. With 3 bases clipped from V and 1 base from J, the junction kept 0 bases outside the gene matches. The CDR3 length is 14 residues. The CDR3 DNA reads TGTGCCAGCAGTTATAGCGGGGGCCAAGAGACCCAGTACTTC. It yields the protein CASSYSGGQETQYF.

Concerning this clone itself: Other nucleotide sequences in the sample specify the same CDR3. This chain uses TRBV11-2 with TRBJ1-5; a possible D gene is TRBD1 (5 bases). V was cut by 5 bases and J by 2 bases, with 10 bases left in between. CDR1 is SGHAT, CDR2 FQNNGV, per germline. The CDR3 is 14 residues long. The CDR3 sequence: CASSPDSRNQPQHF. The CDR3 DNA reads TGTGCCAGCAGCCCCGACAGCCGCAATCAGCCCCAGCATTTT.

The chain uses TRBV9 and TRBJ2-3; weak D call: TRBD1 (5 bases). The germline V gene has CDR1 SGDLS and CDR2 YYNGEE. Trimming stripped 3 bases from V and 3 bases from J, with 14 bases between. The CDR3 loop spans 15 amino acids. This CDR3 reads CASSANPQGTDTQYF. The CDR3 DNA reads as TGTGCCAGCAGCGCAAACCCCCAGGGAACAGATACGCAGTATTTT. The full variable domain, with the rest looked up from reference TRBV9 and TRBJ2-3, is DSGVTQTPKHLITATGQRVTLRCSPRSGDLSVYWYQQSLDQGLQFLIQYYNGEERAKGNILERFSAQQFPDLHSELNLSSLELGDSALYFCASSANPQGTDTQYFGPGTRLTVL.

CDR3 sequence reads: CSVEPRAGEAFF. The CDR3 coding sequence is TGCAGCGTTGAACCCCGGGCCGGGGAAGCTTTCTTT. This rearrangement joins TRBV29-1 to TRBJ1-1; no definite D call. This CDR3 region has 12 residues. Per germline, CDR1 SQVTM and CDR2 ANQGSEA. V lost 2 bases and J 8 bases, leaving 12 bases between the germline ends.

V and J are TRBV7-9 and TRBJ2-7; 14 bases match TRBD2. Germline CDR1 is SEHNR and CDR2 is FQNEAQ (reference sequence). The CDR3 consists of 17 residues. J gave up 6 bases and V 4 bases, and 11 bases lay outside the gene matches. As DNA, the CDR3 is TGTGCCAGCAGCTCCGGGACTAGCGGGAGATGTGCCCTCGAGCAGTACTTC. Protein: CASSSGTSGRCALEQYF.

This chain uses TRBV6-5 with TRBJ1-2; TRBD1 matches at 10 bases. The CDR3 is made up of 13 amino acids. V lost 6 bases and J lost 8; bases outside the gene matches: 6. Germline CDR1 is MNHEY and CDR2 is SVGAGI. CDR3 DNA sequence: TGTGCCAGCAGGAGGGGGACAGGGGAAGGCTACACCTTC. Translation: CASRRGTGEGYTF.

This sequence joins TRBV5-5 and TRBJ1-4; a possible D gene is TRBD1 (6 bases). Germline lookup yields CDR1 SGHKS and CDR2 YYEKEE (reference sequence). The CDR3 spans 14 residues. With 5 bases removed from V and 12 bases from J, the gap between germline ends came to 20 bases. CDR3 bases: TGTGCCAGCAGAAAGGGACACTTTGAAGGGGAACTGTTTTTT. Translation: CASRKGHFEGELFF.

This clone was seen only a few times. The chain has TRBV6-1 and TRBJ2-2; 11 bases are a match to TRBD2. The V gene's germline CDR1 is MNHNS and CDR2 SASEGT. The CDR3 is made up of 17 amino acids. V trimming: 4 bases; J trimming: 5 bases; junction bases outside the gene matches: 9. This CDR3 is CASSGIAGGPGTGELFF. CDR3 in DNA: TGTGCCAGCAGTGGAATAGCGGGAGGGCCGGGGACCGGGGAGCTGTTTTTT.

This clone was recorded once. The J gene is TRBJ1-1, the V gene TRBV7-2; a weak D match, TRBD1 (5 bases). The length of the CDR3 is 15 residues. Looked up from germline, CDR1 is SGHTA and CDR2 is FQGNSA. The V end lost 5 bases, the J end lost 0 bases, and 13 bases lay between the germline ends. The CDR3 reads CASSNNQGLNTEAFF. CDR3 DNA: TGTGCCAGCAGCAATAACCAGGGCCTGAACACTGAAGCTTTCTTT.

CDR3 protein: CASSLLGLRTVNQPQHF. CDR3 DNA: TGTGCCAGCAGTTTATTAGGGTTGCGGACAGTAAATCAGCCCCAGCATTTT. J is TRBJ1-5 and V is TRBV27; weak D call: TRBD1 (6 bases). V was pared by 1 base and J by 4 bases, with 17 bases between. This CDR3 region has 17 residues. In germline, CDR1 is MNHEY, CDR2 SMNVEV (reference sequence).

The V gene is TRBV18, the J gene TRBJ2-1; 9 nucleotides match TRBD2. There are 22 residues in the CDR3. Trimming cost V 3 bases and J 0 bases; bases outside gene matches: 21. The germline gives CDR1 KGHSH, CDR2 LQKENI. CDR3 coding DNA: TGTGCCAGCTCACCCCGAGTTTTAGCGGGAGCAAAAGGGCTCAGCTCCTACAATGAGCAGTTCTTC. Protein product: CASSPRVLAGAKGLSSYNEQFF.

The V gene is TRBV6-4, the J gene TRBJ2-6; D is unclear. Germline V lookup: CDR1 MRHNA, CDR2 SNTAGT. The CDR3 is made up of 14 amino acids. The V and J ends lost 3 bases and 1 base respectively, with 4 bases between them. The CDR3 nucleotides are TGTGCCAGCAGTGATGGGTCTGGGGCCAACGTCCTGACTTTC. It specifies CASSDGSGANVLTF.